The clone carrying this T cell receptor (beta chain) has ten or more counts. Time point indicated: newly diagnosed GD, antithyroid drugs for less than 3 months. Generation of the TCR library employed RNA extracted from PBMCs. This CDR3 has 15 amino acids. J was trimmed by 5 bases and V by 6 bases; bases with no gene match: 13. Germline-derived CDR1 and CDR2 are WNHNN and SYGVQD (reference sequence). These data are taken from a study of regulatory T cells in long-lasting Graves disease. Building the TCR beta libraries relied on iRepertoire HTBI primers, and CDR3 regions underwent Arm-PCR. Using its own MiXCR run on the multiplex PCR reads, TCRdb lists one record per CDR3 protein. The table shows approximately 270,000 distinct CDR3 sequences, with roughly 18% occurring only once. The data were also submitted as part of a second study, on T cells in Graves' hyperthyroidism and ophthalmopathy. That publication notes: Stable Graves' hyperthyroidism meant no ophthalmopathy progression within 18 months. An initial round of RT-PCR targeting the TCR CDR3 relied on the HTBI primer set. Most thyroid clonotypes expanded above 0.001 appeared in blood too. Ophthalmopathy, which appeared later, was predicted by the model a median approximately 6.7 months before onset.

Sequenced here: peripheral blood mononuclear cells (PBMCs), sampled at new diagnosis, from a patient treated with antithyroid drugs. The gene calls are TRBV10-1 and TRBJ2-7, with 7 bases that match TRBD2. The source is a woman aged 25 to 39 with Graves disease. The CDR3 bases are TGCGCCAGCAGCCCTATCGCGGGGGTGTACGACGAGCAGTACTTC. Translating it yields CASSPIAGVYDEQYF.